The 23 T cell receptor beta chains reported below all come from one sample, sequenced in a study of blood T cell repertoires in COVID-19. Sequencing was performed with immunoSEQ multiplex PCR; in TCRdb, only in-frame clones are kept and a portion is missing. The sample lists roughly 310,000 clones, approximately 91% occurring once. The sequenced sample consisted of PBMCs or T cells enriched from blood (not recorded which). These receptors were obtained from a woman in her thirties or forties who had recovered from COVID-19.

The chain recombines TRBV12-2 with TRBJ2-1; TRBD2 is the table's D call and was not checked against the DNA. TRBV12-2 is annotated as a pseudogene. The CDR3 is made up of 20 amino acids. CDR3 loop: CASRLFLGAGGSSSYNEQFF. The CDR3 coding sequence is TGTGCAAGTCGCTTATTCCTGGGAGCGGGAGGCTCGAGCTCCTACAATGAGCAGTTCTTC.

A few counts support this clone. J is TRBJ2-2 and V is TRBV9; a possible D gene is TRBD1 (5 bases). The CDR3 extends over 13 amino acids. Trimming removed 0 bases from V and 7 bases from J, with 7 bases in between. From germline, CDR1 is SGDLS and CDR2 YYNGEE. Here the CDR3 reads CASSVEGHGELFF. Written as DNA, the CDR3 is TGTGCCAGCAGCGTAGAGGGGCACGGGGAGCTGTTTTTT.

The V and J genes are TRBV6-4 and TRBJ2-4; 8 nucleotides align to TRBD2. The CDR3 spans 14 residues. Germline V lookup: CDR1 MRHNA, CDR2 SNTAGT. J was trimmed by 4 bases and V by 2 bases; bases with no gene match: 1. CDR3 in amino acids: CASSDTSGKNIQYF. CDR3 DNA sequence: TGTGCCAGCAGTGACACTAGCGGTAAAAACATTCAGTACTTC.

To note about this clone: Other DNA sequences in this sample translate to the same CDR3. The V gene is TRBV5-1, the J gene TRBJ2-1, with TRBD1 as a possible D gene (6 bases). Germline CDR1 SGHRS, CDR2 YFSETQ. The CDR3 contains 13 residues. Trimming took off 1 base at V and 6 bases at J, with 8 bases between the two ends. CDR3 sequence reads: CASSLTGSNEQFF. CDR3 DNA sequence: TGCGCCAGCAGCTTGACAGGGTCCAATGAGCAGTTCTTC.

This clone has a single count. J is TRBJ2-2 and V is TRBV2; D may be TRBD2 (5 bases). The CDR3 is 15 amino acids. The V gene lost 4 bases and the J gene lost 1 base, with 10 bases spanning the gap. Germline CDR1 and CDR2: SNHLY and FYNNEI. CDR3 in DNA: TGTGCCAGCAGTGGGCAGACTATGAACACCGGGGAGCTGTTTTTT. Translating it yields CASSGQTMNTGELFF.

J is TRBJ1-2 and V is TRBV7-8; 9 bases are shared with TRBD1. CDR1 is SGHVS and CDR2 is FQNEAQ in the germline V gene. The trim removed 1 base at V and 5 bases at J, leaving 5 bases unmatched. CDR3 length equals 15 residues. Written as DNA, the CDR3 is TGTGCCAGCAGCTTAGTCTCGGGACAGGGTTATGGCTACACCTTC. Translating gives CASSLVSGQGYGYTF. The full variable domain, completed using reference TRBV7-8 and TRBJ1-2, is GAGVSQSPRYKVAKRGQDVALRCDPISGHVSLFWYQQALGQGPEFLTYFQNEAQLDKSGLPSDRFFAERPEGSVSTLKIQRTQQEDSAVYLCASSLVSGQGYGYTFGSGTRLTVV.

This chain links TRBV9 with TRBJ2-5; TRBD1 might be the D (7 bases). Trimming removed 4 bases from V and 5 bases from J, with 18 bases in between. Looked up from germline, CDR1 is SGDLS and CDR2 is YYNGEE. The CDR3 loop spans 15 amino acids. The CDR3 loop reads CASSLRQGLIETQYF. CDR3 nucleotides: TGTGCCAGCAGCCTGAGACAGGGACTCATTGAGACCCAGTACTTC. Using reference TRBV9 and TRBJ2-5 for the parts outside the CDR3, the full variable domain is DSGVTQTPKHLITATGQRVTLRCSPRSGDLSVYWYQQSLDQGLQFLIQYYNGEERAKGNILERFSAQQFPDLHSELNLSSLELGDSALYFCASSLRQGLIETQYFGPGTRLLVL.

The chain couples TRBV6-5 to TRBJ1-2, with D unclear. Germline assignment: CDR1 MNHEY and CDR2 SVGAGI. Trimming took 2 bases from V and 8 from J, leaving 6 bases between them. The CDR3 has 11 residues. CDR3 sequence: CASSYSVGYTF. DNA of the CDR3: TGTGCCAGCAGTTACAGCGTGGGCTACACCTTC.

The chain carries TRBV30 and TRBJ2-1, with TRBD1 matching 7 bases. The CDR3 spans 14 residues. The germline V gene has CDR1 GTSNPN and CDR2 SVGIG (reference sequence). Losses at the gene ends were 6 bases for V and 6 bases for J; bases not matched to a gene: 11. The DNA of the CDR3 is TGTGCCTGTTCACAGGGGAGAATGAGCAATGAGCAGTTCTTC. It encodes CACSQGRMSNEQFF.

The chain employs TRBV7-9 and TRBJ1-3, with D perhaps TRBD1 (5 bases). CDR3 length equals 15 residues. Trimming left V 1 base short and J 0 bases short, with 7 bases between. Germline CDR1 reads SEHNR; CDR2 reads FQNEAQ (reference sequence). In DNA, the CDR3 is TGTGCCAGCAGCTTAGGCAGGGCCTCTGGAAACACCATATATTTT. Translated: CASSLGRASGNTIYF.

This clone was counted once. The V call is TRBV30, the J call TRBJ1-2; a weak D match, TRBD1 (5 bases). Germline-derived CDR1 and CDR2 are GTSNPN and SVGIG (reference sequence). This CDR3 region has 13 residues. Trimming removed 2 bases at V and 1 base at J, with 8 bases between. CDR3 nucleotide sequence: TGTGCCTGGAGTTTGCAGGGTAACTATGGCTACACCTTC. Its translation: CAWSLQGNYGYTF.

CDR3 amino acids: CASMVRASGGNEQFF. The CDR3 DNA reads as TGTGCCAGTATGGTTCGGGCCTCAGGGGGCAATGAGCAGTTCTTC. The chain uses TRBV19 and TRBJ2-1; TRBD1 matches at 7 bases. This CDR3 region has 15 residues. Trimming removed 7 bases from V and 6 bases from J; junction bases left unmatched: 12. Germline V gene data show CDR1 as LNHDA and CDR2 as SQIVND (reference sequence).

The chain employs TRBV4-3 and TRBJ2-3; 8 nucleotides match TRBD2. V was pared by 5 bases and J by 2 bases, with 6 bases of the junction left unmatched. The CDR3 covers 15 residues. Germline assignment: CDR1 LGHNA and CDR2 YSLEER. CDR3 sequence (DNA): TGCGCCAGCAGCTTGCGGGGGGACACCACAGATACGCAGTATTTT. This encodes CASSLRGDTTDTQYF.

The CDR3 loop reads CASSSGTGGRETQYF. Written as DNA, the CDR3 is TGTGCCAGCAGTTCCGGGACAGGGGGCAGGGAGACCCAGTACTTC. V gene TRBV6-5 combines with J gene TRBJ2-5; TRBD1 matches 12 bases. This CDR3 has 15 amino acids. CDR1 MNHEY and CDR2 SVGAGI come from the germline V gene. J lost 5 bases, V lost 4 bases, and 5 bases had no gene match.

The chain joins TRBV27 to TRBJ2-5, with D maybe TRBD1 (5 bases). V lost 0 bases and J lost 4, with 9 bases in between. Germline assignment: CDR1 MNHEY and CDR2 SMNVEV (reference sequence). This CDR3 is 14 amino acids long. CDR3 region: CASSLSGALETQYF. The CDR3 nucleotides are TGTGCCAGCAGTTTATCTGGGGCTCTAGAGACCCAGTACTTC.

The chain is built from TRBV5-1 and TRBJ1-1; possibly TRBD1 for D (5 bases). Trimming left V 4 bases short and J 1 base short, with 8 bases between. CDR3 length: 13 amino acids. Germline lookup yields CDR1 SGHRS and CDR2 YFSETQ. DNA of the CDR3: TGCGCCAGCAGCAAAGACAGGAACACTGAAGCTTTCTTT. This sequence encodes CASSKDRNTEAFF.

A few counts support this clone. The chain combines TRBV7-2 with TRBJ2-7, with TRBD1 as a possible D gene (6 bases). There are 15 residues in the CDR3. V was trimmed by 1 base and J by 4 bases, leaving 14 bases between them. Germline assignment: CDR1 SGHTA and CDR2 FQGNSA. The CDR3 is CASSLGTGRVYEQYF. The CDR3, as DNA: TGTGCCAGCAGCTTAGGTACAGGGCGGGTGTACGAGCAGTACTTC.

V and J are TRBV24-1 and TRBJ2-7; D might be TRBD1 (6 bases). The CDR3 has 13 amino acids. The ends were cut back, 1 base at V and 5 bases at J, with 8 bases in the middle. Germline V CDR1 and CDR2: KGHDR, SFDVKD. Here the CDR3 DNA reads TGTGCCACCAGTGATTTCGACAGGAACGAGCAGTACTTC. It specifies CATSDFDRNEQYF.

J is TRBJ2-7 and V is TRBV11-3, with 7 bases aligning to TRBD1. Trimming at V came to 5 bases and at J to 6 bases, leaving 7 bases not matched to a gene. The CDR3 spans 13 residues. Germline V gives CDR1 SGHNT, CDR2 YENEEA. CDR3 loop: CASSRTGLSEQYF. Written as DNA, the CDR3 is TGTGCCAGCAGCAGGACAGGCCTCAGCGAGCAGTACTTC.

On this clone: A much larger clonotype is one base distant, so this may be a read error. The chain recombines TRBV9 with TRBJ1-2; 9 positions match TRBD1. The CDR3 covers 14 residues. Germline CDR1 reads SGDLS; CDR2 reads YYNGEE. The V gene end was trimmed by 4 bases and the J gene end by 2 bases; junction bases not matched to a gene: 3. CDR3: CASSTGTGNYGYTF. The CDR3 bases are TGTGCCAGCAGCACCGGGACAGGGAACTATGGCTACACCTTC.

V and J are TRBV30 and TRBJ1-4, with 7 bases aligning to TRBD1. Looked up from germline, CDR1 is GTSNPN and CDR2 is SVGIG (reference sequence). The V segment lost 3 bases and the J segment 6 bases; nucleotides outside the gene matches: 7. CDR3 length: 14 amino acids. As DNA, the CDR3 is TGTGCCTGGAGCATCGACAGGGCGGATGAAAAACTGTTTTTT. This sequence encodes CAWSIDRADEKLFF.

This CDR3 reads CASSLVSGGNTGELFF. CDR3 bases: TGTGCCAGCAGCTTAGTTAGCGGGGGGAACACCGGGGAGCTGTTTTTT. V is TRBV11-2 and J is TRBJ2-2; 9 nucleotides match TRBD2. V trimming: 1 base; J trimming: 1 base; junction bases outside the gene matches: 1. The CDR3 has 16 amino acids. From germline, CDR1 is SGHAT and CDR2 FQNNGV.

V gene TRBV19 combines with J gene TRBJ1-1, with 8 bases aligning to TRBD1. Looked up from germline, CDR1 is LNHDA and CDR2 is SQIVND (reference sequence). The CDR3 contains 15 residues. The V segment lost 5 bases and the J segment 6 bases; nucleotides outside the gene matches: 11. CDR3 nucleotide sequence: TGTGCCAGTAGTCCAGGTCCGGGACAGGTCGCTGAAGCTTTCTTT. Translation: CASSPGPGQVAEAFF. Filled out from reference TRBV19 and TRBJ1-1, the complete variable domain reads DGGITQSPKYLFRKEGQNVTLSCEQNLNHDAMYWYRQDPGQGLRLIYYSQIVNDFQKGDIAEGYSVSREKKESFPLTVTSAQKNPTAFYLCASSPGPGQVAEAFFGQGTRLTVV.